This TCR beta chain came from a study of shared clonotypes between healthy human individuals. Study-level results: The small donor group covered limited genetic and exposure diversity.

Germline CDR1 is MNHNY and CDR2 is SVGAGI (reference sequence). The CDR3 extends over 14 amino acids. Between the trimmed V and J ends, which lost 5 bases and 8 bases, there was a span of 16 bases. Into CD45RA+ naive and CD45RA-negative memory subsets, the CD4+ cells were split. Profiling relied on immunoSEQ multiplex PCR, and the TCRdb table lists in-frame clones only, not all of them. Seen here are over a million clones, 96% observed once, and the top ten hold more than 0.9%. Turning to this clone: Its antigen is undetermined.

Specimen: naive CD4+ T cells sorted from blood. Subset described: CD45RA+ positively selected. The genes are TRBV6-6 and TRBJ2-1; D unresolved. The sequence came from a man aged 30 to 39 in good health. The CDR3 region has the DNA TGTGCCAGCAGTCACCCGGTCGAGCCCGATGAGCAGTTCTTC. Encoded protein: CASSHPVEPDEQFF.